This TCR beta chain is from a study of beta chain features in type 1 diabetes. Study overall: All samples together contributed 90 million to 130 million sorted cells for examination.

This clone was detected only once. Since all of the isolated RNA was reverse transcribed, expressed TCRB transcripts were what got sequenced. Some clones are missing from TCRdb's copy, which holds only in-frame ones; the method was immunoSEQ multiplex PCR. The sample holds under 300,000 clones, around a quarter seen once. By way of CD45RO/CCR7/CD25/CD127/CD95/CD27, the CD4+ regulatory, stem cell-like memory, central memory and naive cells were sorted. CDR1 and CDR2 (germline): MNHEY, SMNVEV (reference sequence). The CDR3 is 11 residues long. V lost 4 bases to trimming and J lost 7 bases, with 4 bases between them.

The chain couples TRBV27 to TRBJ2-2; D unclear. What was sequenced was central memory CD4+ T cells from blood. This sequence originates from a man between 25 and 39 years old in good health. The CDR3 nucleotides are TGTGCCAGCAGTTCGTTCGGGGAGCTGTTTTTT. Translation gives CASSSFGELFF.